The clone carrying this T cell receptor (beta chain) was counted at least ten times. TCRdb passed the 5' RACE reads through MiXCR, listing each CDR3 protein once. The sample yields about 31,000 distinct CDR3 sequences, 7% to 7.5% seen once. This record comes from a study of early T cells in non-severe SARS-CoV-2 infection. Trimming took 1 base from V and 4 from J; bases not matched to a gene: 17. Germline CDR1 reads SGHVS; CDR2 reads FNYEAQ. This CDR3 has 21 amino acids. This specimen was whole blood, taken at baseline. The chain recombines TRBV7-6 with TRBJ2-1; 12 nucleotides align to TRBD2. This sequence was found in an adult who was a healthcare worker with PCR-confirmed SARS-CoV-2 infection or an uninfected control (not recorded which). CDR3 DNA: TGTGCCAGCAGCTTAGTCTCGGGACGGACTAGCGGGACCCTCGCTTACAATGAGCAGTTCTTC. Amino acids: CASSLVSGRTSGTLAYNEQFF.